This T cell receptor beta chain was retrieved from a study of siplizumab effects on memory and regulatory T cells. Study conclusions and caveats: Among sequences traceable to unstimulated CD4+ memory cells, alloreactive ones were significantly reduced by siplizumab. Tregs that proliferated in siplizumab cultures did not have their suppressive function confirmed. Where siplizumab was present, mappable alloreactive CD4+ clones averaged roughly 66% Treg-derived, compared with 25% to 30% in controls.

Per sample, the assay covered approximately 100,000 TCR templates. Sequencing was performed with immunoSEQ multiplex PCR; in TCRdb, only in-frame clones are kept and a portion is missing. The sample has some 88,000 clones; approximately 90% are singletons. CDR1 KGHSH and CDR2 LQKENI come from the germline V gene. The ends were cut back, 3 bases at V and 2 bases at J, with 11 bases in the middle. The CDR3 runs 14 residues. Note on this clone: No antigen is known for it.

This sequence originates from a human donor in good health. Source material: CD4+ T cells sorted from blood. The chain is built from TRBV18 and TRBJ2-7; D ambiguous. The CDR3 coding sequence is TGTGCCAGCTCACCCTCTCCCAAAACCTACGAGCAGTACTTC. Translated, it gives CASSPSPKTYEQYF.